The 19 T cell receptor beta chains given below trace back to one sample, sequenced in a study of beta chain features in type 1 diabetes. Sequencing targeted expressed TCRB transcripts, as all isolated RNA had been reverse transcribed. Generated by immunoSEQ multiplex PCR, the TCRdb table keeps only in-frame clones and is missing some. Found here are under 450,000 clones, approximately 15% of them singletons; the top ten hold 0.03% to 0.04%. Sequenced material: naive CD4+ T cells from blood. These receptors originate from a man younger than 40 in good health.

V gene TRBV29-1 combines with J gene TRBJ2-3, with 8 bases that match TRBD2. V was clipped by 7 bases and J by 2 bases; unmatched bases: 14. CDR1 is SQVTM, CDR2 ANQGSEA, per germline. CDR3 length: 16 residues. For the CDR3, the DNA is TGCAGCGCCGAGGGGGTGCGGGAGGAGAACACAGATACGCAGTATTTT. This translates into CSAEGVREENTDTQYF.

In its sample, this clone was seen a few times. The genes are TRBV7-3 and TRBJ2-1; TRBD1 matches at 10 bases. Germline trimming cut 3 bases from V and 7 bases from J; bases unmatched to any gene: 9. Germline CDR1 and CDR2: SGHTA and FQGTGA. This CDR3 is built from 16 residues. CDR3 residues: CASSLKTGGAGNEQFF. DNA of the CDR3: TGTGCCAGCAGCTTGAAGACAGGGGGCGCTGGGAATGAGCAGTTCTTC.

This clone turned up a few times. Because the CDR3 is missing its conserved closing phenylalanine or tryptophan, this is likely a read error. V is TRBV11-2 and J is TRBJ2-7; 11 positions agree with TRBD2. This CDR3 contains 15 residues. V shed 4 bases and J 7 bases; nucleotides not matched to a gene: 9. Germline CDR1 and CDR2: SGHAT and FQNNGV. CDR3 region: CASSSLAGGPREQYG. The CDR3 DNA sequence: TGTGCCAGCAGCTCATTAGCGGGAGGGCCGCGGGAGCAGTACGGC.

This chain connects TRBV7-2 to TRBJ1-2; D call uncertain. V was shortened by 0 bases and J by 7 bases, with 3 bases between the two germline ends. Germline CDR1 reads SGHTA; CDR2 reads FQGNSA. The CDR3 runs to 11 residues. The chain's CDR3 is CASSLAGGYTF. CDR3 sequence (DNA): TGTGCCAGCAGCTTAGCAGGTGGCTACACCTTC.

The chain recombines TRBV5-1 with TRBJ2-7; no clear D. Between the trimmed V and J ends, which lost 1 base and 2 bases, there was a span of 10 bases. CDR1 and CDR2 from the germline V gene are SGHRS and YFSETQ. This CDR3 contains 14 residues. CDR3 sequence (DNA): TGCGCCAGCAGCTTGAGTACTATCGCCTACGAGCAGTACTTC. This gives the protein CASSLSTIAYEQYF.

The chain joins TRBV2 to TRBJ2-2; D possibly corresponds to TRBD1 (5 bases). Germline V gene data show CDR1 as SNHLY and CDR2 as FYNNEI. V lost 6 bases to trimming and J lost 0 bases, with 11 bases between them. The CDR3 totals 15 residues. Here the CDR3 reads CASRQDITNTGELFF. CDR3 sequence (DNA): TGTGCCAGCAGGCAGGACATCACGAACACCGGGGAGCTGTTTTTT.

This chain joins TRBV25-1 and TRBJ2-1; D remains unclear. Germline assignment: CDR1 MGHDK and CDR2 SYGVNS. V dropped 3 bases and J dropped 0 bases, with 9 bases sitting between them. This CDR3 has 15 residues. The CDR3 coding sequence is TGTGCCAGCAGTGACCCCAGTCTCTCCTACAATGAGCAGTTCTTC. Translating gives CASSDPSLSYNEQFF. Full variable domain (outside the CDR3, taken from reference TRBV25-1 and TRBJ2-1): EADIYQTPRYLVIGTGKKITLECSQTMGHDKMYWYQQDPGMELHLIHYSYGVNSTEKGDLSSESTVSRIRTEHFPLTLESARPSHTSQYLCASSDPSLSYNEQFFGPGTRLTVL.

This chain joins TRBV5-1 and TRBJ2-1; TRBD2 might be the D (5 bases). The CDR3 consists of 15 residues. Trimming shortened V by 2 bases and J by 0 bases, and 9 bases separated the two germline ends. CDR1 is SGHRS and CDR2 is YFSETQ in the germline V gene. The CDR3 DNA is TGCGCCAGCAGCTTCGACGGGAACTCCTACAATGAGCAGTTCTTC. This codes for CASSFDGNSYNEQFF.

This clone appeared a few times. The J gene is TRBJ2-6, the V gene TRBV18; D is uncertain. Trimming pared 6 bases from V and 2 bases from J, leaving 2 bases between. CDR3 length: 12 amino acids. Per germline, CDR1 KGHSH and CDR2 LQKENI. CDR3: CASSPGANVLTF. The CDR3 DNA follows: TGTGCCAGCTCCCCTGGGGCCAACGTCCTGACTTTC.

Remarks on this clone: At one end the junction does not follow the germline gene, possibly because of a read error. CDR3 amino acids: CASRLTGTGLHVF. CDR3 DNA: TGTGCCAGCAGACTCACCGGGACAGGGCTCCATGTCTTC. The rearrangement uses TRBV28 and TRBJ2-4; TRBD1 matches at 9 bases. This CDR3 is built from 13 residues. The V gene's germline CDR1 is MDHEN and CDR2 SYDVKM.

This clone was seen only a few times. Distinct nucleotide sequences in the sample also encode this CDR3. The chain couples TRBV7-2 to TRBJ1-2; D unresolved. Trimming pared 1 base from V and 3 bases from J, leaving 6 bases between. CDR1 and CDR2 (germline): SGHTA, FQGNSA. The CDR3 runs to 13 residues. CDR3: CASSLVSDYGYTF. CDR3 DNA: TGTGCCAGCAGCTTAGTTAGTGACTATGGCTACACCTTC.

The V and J genes are TRBV11-2 and TRBJ1-1; a weak D match, TRBD1 (5 bases). The ends were cut back, 0 bases at V and 4 bases at J, with 9 bases in the middle. The CDR3 covers 14 residues. In germline, CDR1 is SGHAT, CDR2 FQNNGV. CDR3 in amino acids: CASSLEWGGTEAFF. The CDR3 DNA reads TGTGCCAGCAGCTTAGAATGGGGGGGCACTGAAGCTTTCTTT.

The chain recombines TRBV21-1 with TRBJ2-7. TRBV21-1 is given as a pseudogene. The CDR3 totals 12 residues. The CDR3 region has the DNA TGTGCCAGCAGCCTCCCTTTTCGCGAGCAGTACGTC. It codes for CASSLPFREQYV.

This clone has just a few counts. The chain is built from TRBV7-2 and TRBJ2-1; D possibly corresponds to TRBD2 (6 bases). Germline loops: CDR1 SGHTA, CDR2 FQGNSA. The CDR3 spans 14 residues. The ends were cut back, 8 bases at V and 6 bases at J, with 17 bases in the middle. CDR3 loop: CASGPRGYPNEQFF. CDR3 bases: TGTGCCAGCGGCCCCCGGGGGTACCCCAATGAGCAGTTCTTC.

The chain couples TRBV7-9 to TRBJ2-3, with a tentative D call TRBD1 (5 bases). In germline, CDR1 is SEHNR, CDR2 FQNEAQ (reference sequence). V was cut by 2 bases and J by 1 base, with 16 bases left in between. The CDR3 totals 17 residues. CDR3 coding DNA: TGTGCCAGCAGCTTATGGAAAGGGGCATGGGGCACAGATACGCAGTATTTT. Residues: CASSLWKGAWGTDTQYF.

The rearrangement uses TRBV18 and TRBJ2-3; 10 bases match TRBD2. The V gene end was trimmed by 3 bases and the J gene end by 3 bases; junction bases not matched to a gene: 6. The CDR3 is 16 residues long. Germline lookup yields CDR1 KGHSH and CDR2 LQKENI. The CDR3, as DNA: TGTGCCAGCTCACCCCTAGCGGGAGCGGATACAGATACGCAGTATTTT. Its protein product is CASSPLAGADTDTQYF.

The chain is built from TRBV27 and TRBJ2-6; 9 bases fit TRBD1. Trimming cost V 8 bases and J 0 bases; bases outside gene matches: 8. This CDR3 is built from 17 residues. The germline V gene encodes CDR1 MNHEY and CDR2 SMNVEV (reference sequence). CDR3 bases: TGTGCCAGCGCCCGGGACAGGGCCCTCTCTGGGGCCAACGTCCTGACTTTC. Its translation is CASARDRALSGANVLTF. The full variable domain, with the rest looked up from reference TRBV27 and TRBJ2-6, is EAQVTQNPRYLITVTGKKLTVTCSQNMNHEYMSWYRQDPGLGLRQIYYSMNVEVTDKGDVPEGYKVSRKEKRNFPLILESPSPNQTSLYFCASARDRALSGANVLTFGAGSRLTVL.

This clone appeared many times. The chain carries TRBV29-1 and TRBJ1-1; no reliable D call. The germline gives CDR1 SQVTM, CDR2 ANQGSEA. The CDR3 sequence is 14 residues long. Trimming cost V 7 bases and J 7 bases, with 22 bases left between them. CDR3 protein: CSAEATSVYGEAFF. The CDR3 DNA sequence: TGCAGCGCCGAGGCGACATCGGTGTACGGTGAAGCTTTCTTT.

The rearrangement links TRBV5-4 to TRBJ1-3; no firm D call. The CDR3 consists of 16 residues. Trimming pared 4 bases from V and 0 bases from J, leaving 14 bases between. Germline V gene lookup returns CDR1 SGHNT and CDR2 YYREEE (reference sequence). CDR3 region: CASSIDTQLSGNTIYF. For the CDR3, the DNA is TGTGCCAGCAGCATAGACACACAACTCTCTGGAAACACCATATATTTT. The full variable domain, its missing parts supplied by reference TRBV5-4 and TRBJ1-3, is ETGVTQSPTHLIKTRGQQVTLRCSSQSGHNTVSWYQQALGQGPQFIFQYYREEENGRGNFPPRFSGLQFPNYSSELNVNALELDDSALYLCASSIDTQLSGNTIYFGEGSWLTVV.